The 9 T cell receptor beta chains presented below share a single source sample, sequenced in a study of technical replicates of blood from a handful of donors. Profiling relied on immunoSEQ multiplex PCR, and the TCRdb table lists in-frame clones only, not all of them. The sample lists roughly 60,000 clones, approximately 86% occurring once. The specimen was PBMCs. The receptor set was obtained from a human donor in good health. Some clones in this sample may be carry-over from other donors' samples.

This clone was seen a single time. The CDR3 spells CASSTSLYEQYF. CDR3 nucleotide sequence: TGTGCCAGCAGTACTAGCCTCTACGAGCAGTACTTC. The chain carries TRBV28 and TRBJ2-7; D may be TRBD2 (6 bases). Trimming cost V 5 bases and J 3 bases, with 8 bases left between them. CDR3 length: 12 amino acids. Germline lookup yields CDR1 MDHEN and CDR2 SYDVKM.

The rearrangement uses TRBV7-8 and TRBJ2-7; 8 bases align to TRBD1. Trimming removed 1 base from V and 6 bases from J; junction bases left unmatched: 5. This CDR3 has 14 amino acids. Germline V gene data show CDR1 as SGHVS and CDR2 as FQNEAQ. CDR3 protein: CASSLDGQGFEQYF. In nucleotides, the CDR3 is TGTGCCAGCAGCTTAGATGGACAGGGTTTCGAGCAGTACTTC.

The V and J genes are TRBV11-3 and TRBJ1-4, with 7 bases identical to TRBD1. CDR3 length: 16 amino acids. CDR1 is SGHNT and CDR2 is YENEEA in the germline V gene. The junction had 7 bases not matched to a gene; V was cut back by 1 base and J by 5 bases. The CDR3 nucleotides read TGTGCCAGCAGCTTAGGCCCACAGGGGATGAATGAAAAACTGTTTTTT. Residues: CASSLGPQGMNEKLFF. The full variable domain, in which reference TRBV11-3 and TRBJ1-4 provide the parts outside the CDR3, is EAGVVQSPRYKIIEKKQPVAFWCNPISGHNTLYWYLQNLGQGPELLIRYENEEAVDDSQLPKDRFSAERLKGVDSTLKIQPAELGDSAVYLCASSLGPQGMNEKLFFGSGTQLSVL.

V usage is TRBV6-6 and J usage is TRBJ2-7; TRBD2 matches 9 bases. This CDR3 spans 14 amino acids. Per the germline V gene, CDR1 is MNHNY and CDR2 is SVGAGI (reference sequence). V was pared by 4 bases and J by 5 bases, with 6 bases of the junction left unmatched. CDR3 sequence: CASSWKREAHEQYF. CDR3 nucleotide sequence: TGTGCCAGCAGTTGGAAGCGGGAGGCCCACGAGCAGTACTTC.

This chain joins TRBV7-3 and TRBJ1-1; a weak D match, TRBD1 (6 bases). Germline V gene data show CDR1 as SGHTA and CDR2 as FQGTGA. The CDR3 runs 16 residues. Between the trimmed V and J ends, which lost 5 bases and 0 bases, there was a span of 16 bases. CDR3: CASSPGGGNMNTEAFF. In nucleotides, the CDR3 is TGTGCCAGCAGCCCTGGGGGGGGCAACATGAACACTGAAGCTTTCTTT.

The J gene is TRBJ1-1, the V gene TRBV6-1; tentative D call: TRBD1 (5 bases). The CDR3 is 15 amino acids. The V gene's germline CDR1 is MNHNS and CDR2 SASEGT. Trimming took 2 bases from V and 0 from J, leaving 10 bases between them. The CDR3 spells CASSEYKGLNTEAFF. DNA of the CDR3: TGTGCCAGCAGTGAATATAAGGGGCTGAACACTGAAGCTTTCTTT.

V usage is TRBV9 and J usage is TRBJ2-3; 11 nucleotides match TRBD2. This CDR3 contains 18 residues. The trim removed 1 base at V and 0 bases at J, leaving 7 bases unmatched. CDR1 and CDR2 (germline): SGDLS, YYNGEE. The CDR3 here is CASSVRLAGGLSTDTQYF. The CDR3 DNA reads as TGTGCCAGCAGCGTACGGCTAGCGGGGGGTCTAAGCACAGATACGCAGTATTTT.

This clone was recorded once. The V call is TRBV28, the J call TRBJ2-7; tentatively, D is TRBD1 (7 bases). Looked up from germline, CDR1 is MDHEN and CDR2 is SYDVKM. There are 15 residues in the CDR3. Trimming removed 7 bases from V and 2 bases from J, with 18 bases in between. CDR3 sequence: CASTNPGGSPYEQYF. The CDR3 DNA reads as TGTGCCAGCACCAACCCAGGGGGGAGCCCCTACGAGCAGTACTTC.

The chain uses TRBV2 and TRBJ2-7; D gene ambiguous. CDR3 length: 13 residues. Germline V CDR1 and CDR2: SNHLY, FYNNEI. V lost 1 base and J lost 6, with 10 bases in between. The CDR3 coding sequence is TGTGCCAGCAGTGAAGTCCCCCATTCCGAGCAGTACTTC. It encodes CASSEVPHSEQYF.